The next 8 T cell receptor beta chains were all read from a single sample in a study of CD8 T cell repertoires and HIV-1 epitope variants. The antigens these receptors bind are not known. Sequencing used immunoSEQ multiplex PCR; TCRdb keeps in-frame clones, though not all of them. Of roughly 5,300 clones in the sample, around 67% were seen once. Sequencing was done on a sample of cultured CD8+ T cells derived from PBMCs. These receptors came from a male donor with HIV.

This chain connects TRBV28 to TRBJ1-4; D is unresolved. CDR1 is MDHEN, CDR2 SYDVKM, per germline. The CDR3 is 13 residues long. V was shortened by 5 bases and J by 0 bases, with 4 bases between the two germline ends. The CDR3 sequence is CASSPATNEKLFF. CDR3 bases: TGTGCCAGCAGTCCTGCAACTAATGAAAAACTGTTTTTT.

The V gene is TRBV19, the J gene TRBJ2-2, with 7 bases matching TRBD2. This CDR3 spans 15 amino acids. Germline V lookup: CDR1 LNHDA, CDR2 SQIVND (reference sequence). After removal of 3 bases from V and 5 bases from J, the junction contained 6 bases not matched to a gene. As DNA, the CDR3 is TGTGCCAGTAGTATCTCCGGGGGGTGGACCGGGGAGCTGTTTTTT. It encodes CASSISGGWTGELFF.

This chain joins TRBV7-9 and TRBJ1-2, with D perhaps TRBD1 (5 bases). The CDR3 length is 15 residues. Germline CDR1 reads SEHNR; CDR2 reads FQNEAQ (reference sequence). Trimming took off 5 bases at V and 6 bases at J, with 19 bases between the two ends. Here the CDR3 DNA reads TGTGCCAGCAGCGTAGGGACTGAGCACCCTAATGGCTACACCTTC. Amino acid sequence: CASSVGTEHPNGYTF. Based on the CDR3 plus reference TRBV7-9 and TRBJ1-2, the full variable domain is DTGVSQNPRHKITKRGQNVTFRCDPISEHNRLYWYRQTLGQGPEFLTYFQNEAQLEKSRLLSDRFSAERPKGSFSTLEIQRTEQGDSAMYLCASSVGTEHPNGYTFGSGTRLTVV.

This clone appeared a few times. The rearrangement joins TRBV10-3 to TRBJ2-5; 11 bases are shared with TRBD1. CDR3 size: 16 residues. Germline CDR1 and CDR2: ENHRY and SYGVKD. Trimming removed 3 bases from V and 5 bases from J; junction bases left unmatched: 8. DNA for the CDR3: TGTGCCATCAGTGACCCCGGACAGGGGGCCGGGGAGACCCAGTACTTC. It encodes CAISDPGQGAGETQYF.

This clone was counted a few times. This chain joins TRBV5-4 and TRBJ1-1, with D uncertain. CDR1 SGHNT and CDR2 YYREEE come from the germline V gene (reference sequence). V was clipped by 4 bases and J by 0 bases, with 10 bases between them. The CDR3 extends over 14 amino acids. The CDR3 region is CASSVGLMNTEAFF. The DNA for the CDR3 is TGTGCCAGCAGCGTCGGGCTAATGAACACTGAAGCTTTCTTT.

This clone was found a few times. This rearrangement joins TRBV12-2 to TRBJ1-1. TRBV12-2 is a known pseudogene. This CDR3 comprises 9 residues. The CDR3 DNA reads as TGTGCAAGTTCGGCGCGGGCTTTCTTT. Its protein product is CASSARAFF.

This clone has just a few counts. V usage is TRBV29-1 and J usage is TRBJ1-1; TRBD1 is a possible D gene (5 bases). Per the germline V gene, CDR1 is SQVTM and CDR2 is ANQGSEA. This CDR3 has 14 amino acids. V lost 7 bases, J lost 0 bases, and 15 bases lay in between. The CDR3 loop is CSASLTDMNTEAFF. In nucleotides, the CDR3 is TGCAGCGCATCCCTGACAGATATGAACACTGAAGCTTTCTTT.

The CDR3 loop reads CASSPGQNNYGYTF. The CDR3 DNA reads TGTGCCAGCAGCCCGGGACAGAATAACTATGGCTACACCTTC. The chain couples TRBV4-2 to TRBJ1-2; 7 bases align to TRBD1. V gave up 4 bases and J gave up 1 base; unmatched junction bases: 3. The CDR3 extends over 14 amino acids. In germline, CDR1 is LGHNA, CDR2 YNFKEQ.